The source of this T cell receptor beta chain is a study of blood T cell repertoires in COVID-19. Seattle-derived patients entered the study during active infection and were followed longitudinally. The CDR3 is 15 residues long. Germline loops: CDR1 SEHNR, CDR2 FQNEAQ (reference sequence). After removal of 4 bases from V and 4 bases from J, the junction contained 3 bases not matched to a gene. Under the authors' procedure: Nucleated cell counts were estimated from reference gene primer amplification. Generated by immunoSEQ multiplex PCR, the TCRdb table keeps only in-frame clones and is missing some. V and J calls plus clone size are reproduced from that table; the DNA served to infer D and trimming. The table has roughly 300,000 clones, about four fifths seen once; the top ten hold roughly 1.5%.

The TCR was taken from a human donor with COVID-19, enrolled during active disease. The donor label of this sample is uncertain. The sequenced sample was peripheral blood. This chain uses TRBV7-9 with TRBJ2-3; 12 bases are shared with TRBD1. In nucleotides, the CDR3 is TGTGCCAGCAGCTCCGGGACAGGGGGCCCAGATACGCAGTATTTT. Its translation is CASSSGTGGPDTQYF.